This T cell receptor (beta chain) was captured in a study of T cells after posttransplantation cyclophosphamide. Peripheral blood was collected from the related graft donor on the marrow donation day. Assay: immunoSEQ multiplex PCR; the TCRdb copy retains only in-frame clones and omits some. The table records around 43,000 clones, roughly 93% of them present only once. In the case of this clone: As yet, its antigen is unknown.

Findings and caveats of the study: TRB overlap between skin or GI tissue T cells and blood was limited. After PTCy, TRB diversity resembled that of CNI/methotrexate controls. Later post-transplant blood repertoires were often dominated by donor CD8+ memory clones.

Germline V gene sequence: CDR1 SGHTA, CDR2 FQGNSA. Trimming removed 5 bases at V and 1 base at J, with 8 bases between. The length of the CDR3 is 14 residues. Sequencing was carried out using PBMCs. The chain carries TRBV7-2 and TRBJ1-4, with D perhaps TRBD1 (5 bases). The sequence was collected from a woman aged 45-65 years in good health and a related stem cell transplant donor. The CDR3 coding sequence is TGTGCCAGCAGCCGACAGCTAACTAATGAAAAACTGTTTTTT. Encoded protein: CASSRQLTNEKLFF.